This T cell receptor (beta chain) was obtained from a study of T cell responses to AZD1222 COVID-19 vaccine. Study-wide findings and caveats: Mostly white British, mostly female donors; authors suggested clonal diversity may be underestimated. Along spike, vaccine-associated CD4 TCRs were found throughout, with dominance at 160-218 and 743-854.

In regard to this clone: Its antigen is not identified.

The repertoire was sequenced with immunoSEQ multiplex PCR; TCRdb's copy has only in-frame clones and lacks some. The table has approximately 130,000 clones, approximately 86% seen once. Trimming pared 0 bases from V and 7 bases from J, leaving 13 bases between. Germline CDR1 and CDR2: SGHRS and YFSETQ. The CDR3 is 14 amino acids. The specimen comprised peripheral blood, sampled 28 days after the second AZD1222 dose. This rearrangement joins TRBV5-1 to TRBJ1-2; D uncertain. The clonotype was recovered from an adult who received the AZD1222 COVID-19 vaccine. CDR3 sequence: CASSLGSGLSGYTF. In DNA, the CDR3 is TGCGCCAGCAGCTTGGGATCGGGGTTGAGTGGCTACACCTTC.